The 13 T cell receptor beta chains given below trace back to one sample, sequenced in a study of blood T cell repertoires in COVID-19. Clones were sequenced by immunoSEQ multiplex PCR, and TCRdb holds only the in-frame ones, with some missing. The sample shows a few hundred thousand clones, approximately 88% of them seen only once. The sequenced material came from PBMCs or T cells enriched from blood (not recorded which). The receptors stem from a man between 18 and 29 years old with acute COVID-19.

The gene calls are TRBV25-1 and TRBJ2-7; possibly TRBD2 for D (6 bases). Germline lookup yields CDR1 MGHDK and CDR2 SYGVNS. The CDR3 covers 14 residues. Trimming pared 7 bases from V and 3 bases from J, leaving 16 bases between. This CDR3 is CASTPGGTSYEQYF. CDR3 bases: TGTGCCAGCACCCCCGGCGGGACGAGCTACGAGCAGTACTTC.

The V call is TRBV6-1, the J call TRBJ1-3; D not resolved. Trimming pared 1 base from V and 2 bases from J, leaving 9 bases between. The CDR3 totals 15 residues. CDR1 is MNHNS and CDR2 is SASEGT in the germline V gene. The CDR3 nucleotides read TGTGCCAGCAGTGAAGTGGTACAGACTGGAAACACCATATATTTT. Amino acids: CASSEVVQTGNTIYF.

The chain carries TRBV28 and TRBJ2-2, with 10 bases matching TRBD1. CDR3 length equals 17 residues. The trim removed 6 bases at V and 5 bases at J, leaving 12 bases unmatched. Per the germline V gene, CDR1 is MDHEN and CDR2 is SYDVKM. The CDR3 is CASSPRQGAGWTGELFF. The CDR3 coding sequence is TGTGCCAGCAGCCCAAGACAGGGGGCGGGATGGACCGGGGAGCTGTTTTTT.

As to this clone: The junction shows a germline mismatch at one end, possibly a read error. The chain couples TRBV7-7 to TRBJ2-5; a weak D match, TRBD1 (6 bases). CDR1 is SSHAT, CDR2 FNYEAQ, per germline (reference sequence). This CDR3 is 14 amino acids long. The CDR3 sequence is CASSLGTTGETQYF. DNA for the CDR3: TGTGCTAGCAGCTTAGGGACGACAGGAGAGACCCAGTACTTC. Full variable domain (outside the CDR3, taken from reference TRBV7-7 and TRBJ2-5): GAGVSQSPRYKVTKRGQDVTLRCDPISSHATLYWYQQALGQGPEFLTYFNYEAQPDKSGLPSDRFSAERPEGSISTLTIQRTEQRDSAMYRCASSLGTTGETQYFGPGTRLLVL.

The V and J genes are TRBV28 and TRBJ1-6; D might be TRBD1 (6 bases). The CDR3 totals 14 residues. Trimming stripped 2 bases from V and 11 bases from J, with 13 bases between. Germline V CDR1 and CDR2: MDHEN, SYDVKM. Written as DNA, the CDR3 is TGTGCCAGCAGTTTAGCCGCAGGGGACCCACCCCTCCACTTT. This codes for CASSLAAGDPPLHF.

This clone appeared a few times. The rearrangement links TRBV5-4 to TRBJ1-2; D unresolved. This CDR3 contains 11 residues. CDR1 and CDR2 (germline): SGHNT, YYREEE (reference sequence). The V end was cut by 5 bases, the J end by 3 bases, with 5 bases between. The CDR3 DNA is TGTGCCAGCAGGCGAGACTATGGCTACACCTTC. This encodes CASRRDYGYTF.

V usage is TRBV5-1 and J usage is TRBJ2-1; D is ambiguous. CDR1 is SGHRS, CDR2 YFSETQ, per germline. V lost 6 bases and J lost 7, with 17 bases in between. The CDR3 sequence is 14 residues long. CDR3 nucleotide sequence: TGCGCCAGCACTCCCTTCTCTTCTACTAATGAGCAGTTCTTC. Protein: CASTPFSSTNEQFF.

V is TRBV7-6 and J is TRBJ2-7; D may be TRBD2 (5 bases). The CDR3 totals 16 residues. V was pared by 1 base and J by 1 base, with 14 bases between. Germline V gene data show CDR1 as SGHVS and CDR2 as FNYEAQ. The CDR3 is CASSLEAEVVSYEQYF. The CDR3 DNA reads as TGTGCCAGCAGCTTAGAGGCGGAGGTAGTTTCCTACGAGCAGTACTTC.

The rearrangement joins TRBV5-5 to TRBJ2-3, with 8 bases aligning to TRBD2. In germline, CDR1 is SGHKS, CDR2 YYEKEE (reference sequence). The CDR3 is made up of 20 amino acids. V dropped 4 bases and J dropped 0; count of bases not matched to a gene: 19. CDR3 DNA sequence: TGTGCCAGCAGCCCGGCCAGCGGTAGCGGGACGAGAGGTAGCACAGATACGCAGTATTTT. Encoded protein: CASSPASGSGTRGSTDTQYF. Complete variable domain (other parts from reference TRBV5-5 and TRBJ2-3): DAGVTQSPTHLIKTRGQQVTLRCSPISGHKSVSWYQQVLGQGPQFIFQYYEKEERGRGNFPDRFSARQFPNYSSELNVNALLLGDSALYLCASSPASGSGTRGSTDTQYFGPGTRLTVL.

The chain carries TRBV4-1 and TRBJ2-2; TRBD2 agrees at 11 bases. This CDR3 contains 19 residues. Trimming removed 6 bases from V and 1 base from J; junction bases left unmatched: 13. CDR1 and CDR2 from the germline V gene are MGHRA and YSYEKL. CDR3 sequence reads: CASSPPGGSGRVNTGELFF. CDR3 coding DNA: TGCGCCAGCAGTCCCCCGGGAGGTAGCGGGAGGGTGAACACCGGGGAGCTGTTTTTT.

The CDR3 loop is CAWTGGSGANVLTF. The CDR3 DNA is TGTGCCTGGACAGGGGGCTCTGGGGCCAACGTCCTGACTTTC. This chain links TRBV30 with TRBJ2-6, with 7 positions matching TRBD1. CDR3 size: 14 residues. CDR1 is GTSNPN and CDR2 is SVGIG in the germline V gene (reference sequence). V shed 4 bases, J shed 0 bases, and the junction held 0 bases outside the gene matches.

The rearrangement uses TRBV19 and TRBJ1-5; D unclear. The germline V gene has CDR1 LNHDA and CDR2 SQIVND (reference sequence). The CDR3 sequence is 14 residues long. V was pared by 8 bases and J by 0 bases, with 11 bases between. In DNA, the CDR3 is TGTGCCAGTGAGGGCGGGTATAGCAATCAGCCCCAGCATTTT. This translates into CASEGGYSNQPQHF.

This chain connects TRBV4-1 to TRBJ2-3; 7 nucleotides match TRBD2. V shed 4 bases and J 4 bases; nucleotides not matched to a gene: 8. Germline V gene sequence: CDR1 MGHRA, CDR2 YSYEKL. CDR3 length: 15 residues. The CDR3 reads CASSLHQTSPDTQYF. The DNA of the CDR3 is TGCGCCAGCAGCCTCCACCAGACTAGCCCAGATACGCAGTATTTT.